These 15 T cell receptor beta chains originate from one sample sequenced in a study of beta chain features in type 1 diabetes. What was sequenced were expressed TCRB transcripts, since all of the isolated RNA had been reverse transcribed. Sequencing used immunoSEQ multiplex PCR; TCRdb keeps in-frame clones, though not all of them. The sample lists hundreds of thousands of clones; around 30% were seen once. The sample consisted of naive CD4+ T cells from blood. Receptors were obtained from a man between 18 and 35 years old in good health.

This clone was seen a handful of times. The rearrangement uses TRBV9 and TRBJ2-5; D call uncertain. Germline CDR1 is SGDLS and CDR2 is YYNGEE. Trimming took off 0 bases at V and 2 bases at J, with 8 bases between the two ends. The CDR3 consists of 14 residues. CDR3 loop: CASSVDWRQETQYF. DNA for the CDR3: TGTGCCAGCAGCGTAGACTGGAGACAAGAGACCCAGTACTTC.

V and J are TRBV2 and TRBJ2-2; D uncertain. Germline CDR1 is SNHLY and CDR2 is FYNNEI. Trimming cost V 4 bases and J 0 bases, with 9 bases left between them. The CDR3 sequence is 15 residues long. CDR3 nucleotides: TGTGCCAGCAGTGTGGAACGGACGAACACCGGGGAGCTGTTTTTT. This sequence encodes CASSVERTNTGELFF.

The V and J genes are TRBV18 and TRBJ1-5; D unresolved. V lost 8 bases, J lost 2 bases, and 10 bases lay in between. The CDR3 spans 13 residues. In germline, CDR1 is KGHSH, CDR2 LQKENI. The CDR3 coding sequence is TGTGCCAGCACCCAAAGGGGCAATCAGCCCCAGCATTTT. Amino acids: CASTQRGNQPQHF. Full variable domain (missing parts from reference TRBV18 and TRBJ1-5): NAGVMQNPRHLVRRRGQEARLRCSPMKGHSHVYWYRQLPEEGLKFMVYLQKENIIDESGMPKERFSAEFPKEGPSILRIQQVVRGDSAAYFCASTQRGNQPQHFGDGTRLSIL.

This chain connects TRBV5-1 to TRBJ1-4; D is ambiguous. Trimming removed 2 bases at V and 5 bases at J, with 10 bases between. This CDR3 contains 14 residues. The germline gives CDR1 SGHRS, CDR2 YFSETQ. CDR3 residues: CASSFLSGNEKLFF. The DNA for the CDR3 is TGCGCCAGCAGCTTTCTTTCAGGAAATGAAAAACTGTTTTTT.

CDR3 sequence (DNA): TGTGCCAGCAGCGGGACGGACCTATCCCTCTACGAGCAGTACTTC. Amino acid sequence: CASSGTDLSLYEQYF. This chain joins TRBV7-9 and TRBJ2-7; perhaps D is TRBD1 or TRBD2 (5 bases each). V was clipped by 5 bases and J by 3 bases, with 17 bases between them. This CDR3 is built from 15 residues. Looked up from germline, CDR1 is SEHNR and CDR2 is FQNEAQ (reference sequence).

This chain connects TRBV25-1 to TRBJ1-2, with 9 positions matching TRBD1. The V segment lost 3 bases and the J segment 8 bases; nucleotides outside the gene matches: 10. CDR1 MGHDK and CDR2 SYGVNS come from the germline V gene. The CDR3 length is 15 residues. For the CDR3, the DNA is TGTGCCAGCAGTGAGGGCGGGACAGGGTTTCGCGGCTACACCTTC. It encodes CASSEGGTGFRGYTF.

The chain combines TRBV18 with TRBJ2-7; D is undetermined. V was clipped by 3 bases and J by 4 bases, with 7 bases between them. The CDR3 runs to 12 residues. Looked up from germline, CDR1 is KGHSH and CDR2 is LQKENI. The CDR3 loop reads CASSPERYEQYF. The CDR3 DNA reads TGTGCCAGCTCACCGGAGCGTTACGAGCAGTACTTC.

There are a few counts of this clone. This chain's CDR3 is CSAASTEAFF. In DNA, the CDR3 is TGCAGTGCGGCAAGCACTGAAGCTTTCTTT. V gene TRBV20-1 combines with J gene TRBJ1-1; no firm D call. Trimming stripped 6 bases from V and 4 bases from J, with 6 bases between. The CDR3 is 10 residues long. Germline CDR1 DFQATT, CDR2 SNEGSKA (reference sequence).

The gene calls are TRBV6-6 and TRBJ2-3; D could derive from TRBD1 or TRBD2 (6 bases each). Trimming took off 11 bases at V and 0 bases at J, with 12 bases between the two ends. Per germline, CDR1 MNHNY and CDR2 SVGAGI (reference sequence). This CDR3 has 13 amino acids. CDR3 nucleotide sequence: TGTGCCGCAAGGGGGGCTAGCACAGATACGCAGTATTTT. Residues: CAARGASTDTQYF.

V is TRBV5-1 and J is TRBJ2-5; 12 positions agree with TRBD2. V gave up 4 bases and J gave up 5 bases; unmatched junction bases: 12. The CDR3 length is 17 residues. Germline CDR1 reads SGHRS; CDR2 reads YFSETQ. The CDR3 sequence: CASSRLAGGNARETQYF. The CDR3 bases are TGCGCCAGCAGCCGCCTAGCGGGAGGGAACGCAAGGGAGACCCAGTACTTC.

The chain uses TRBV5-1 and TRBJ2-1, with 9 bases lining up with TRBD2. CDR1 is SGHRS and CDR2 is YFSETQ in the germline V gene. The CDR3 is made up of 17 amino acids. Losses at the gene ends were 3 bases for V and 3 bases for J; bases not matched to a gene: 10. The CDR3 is CASSSSTGTSNYNEQFF. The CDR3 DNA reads TGCGCCAGCAGCTCCTCTACCGGGACTAGCAACTACAATGAGCAGTTCTTC. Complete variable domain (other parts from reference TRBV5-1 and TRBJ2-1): KAGVTQTPRYLIKTRGQQVTLSCSPISGHRSVSWYQQTPGQGLQFLFEYFSETQRNKGNFPGRFSGRQFSNSRSEMNVSTLELGDSALYLCASSSSTGTSNYNEQFFGPGTRLTVL.

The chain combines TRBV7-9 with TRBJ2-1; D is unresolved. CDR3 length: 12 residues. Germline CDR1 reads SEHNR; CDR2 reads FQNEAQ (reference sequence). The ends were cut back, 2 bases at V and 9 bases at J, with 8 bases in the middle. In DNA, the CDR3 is TGTGCCAGCAGCTTAATCGGTGGTGAGCAGTTCTTC. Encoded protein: CASSLIGGEQFF.

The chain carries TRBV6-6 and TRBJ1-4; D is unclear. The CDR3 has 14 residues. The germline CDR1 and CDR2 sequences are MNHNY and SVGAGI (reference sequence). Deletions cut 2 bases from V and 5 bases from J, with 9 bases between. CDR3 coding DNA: TGTGCCAGCAGTTACGGCCGGTCGAATGAAAAACTGTTTTTT. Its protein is CASSYGRSNEKLFF.

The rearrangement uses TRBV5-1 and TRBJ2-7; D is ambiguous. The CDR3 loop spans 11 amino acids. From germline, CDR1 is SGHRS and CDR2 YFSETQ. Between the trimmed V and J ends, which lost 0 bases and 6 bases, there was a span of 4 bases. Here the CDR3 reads CASSLASEQYF. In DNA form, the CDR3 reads TGCGCCAGCAGCTTGGCTAGCGAGCAGTACTTC.

The CDR3, as DNA: TGCGCCAGCAGCCAAGATACCGGGGGGGCAGATACGCAGTATTTT. This gives the protein CASSQDTGGADTQYF. The rearrangement joins TRBV4-3 to TRBJ2-3, with 8 positions matching TRBD2. J lost 4 bases, V lost 0 bases, and 3 bases had no gene match. Germline CDR1 and CDR2: LGHNA and YSLEER. The CDR3 is 15 amino acids.